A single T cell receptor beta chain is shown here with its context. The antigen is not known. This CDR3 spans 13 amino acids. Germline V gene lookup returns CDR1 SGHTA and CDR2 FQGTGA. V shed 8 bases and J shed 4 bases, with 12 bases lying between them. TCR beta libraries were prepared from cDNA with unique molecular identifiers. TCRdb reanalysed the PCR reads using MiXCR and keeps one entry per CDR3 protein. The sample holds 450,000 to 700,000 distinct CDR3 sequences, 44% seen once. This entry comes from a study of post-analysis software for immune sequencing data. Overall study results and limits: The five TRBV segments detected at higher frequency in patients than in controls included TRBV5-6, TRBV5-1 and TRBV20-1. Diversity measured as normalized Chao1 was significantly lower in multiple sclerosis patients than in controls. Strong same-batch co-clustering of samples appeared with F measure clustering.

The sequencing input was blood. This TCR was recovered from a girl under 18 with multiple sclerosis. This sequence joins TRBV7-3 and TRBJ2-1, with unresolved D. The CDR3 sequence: CASASGSYNEQFF. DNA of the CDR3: TGTGCCAGCGCGTCGGGTTCGTACAATGAGCAGTTCTTC.